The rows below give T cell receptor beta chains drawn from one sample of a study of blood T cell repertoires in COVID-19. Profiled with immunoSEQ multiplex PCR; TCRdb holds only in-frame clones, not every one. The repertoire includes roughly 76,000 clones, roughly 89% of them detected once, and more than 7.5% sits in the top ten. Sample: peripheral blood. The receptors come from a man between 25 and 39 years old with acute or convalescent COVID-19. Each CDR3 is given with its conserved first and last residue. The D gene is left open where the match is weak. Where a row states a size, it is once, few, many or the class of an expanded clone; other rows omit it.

TGCGCCAGCAGCTCCGGGACTGGGGGTGGTACGCAGTATTTT CASSSGTGGGTQYF NA TRBJ2-3 NA 14 TRBV5-1
TGTGCCAGCAGCGCCGGGACAGACCCCTACGAGCAGTACTTC CASSAGTDPYEQYF NA TRBJ2-7 TRBD1 14 TRBV7-9
TGCGCCAGCAGTGTGGGCAGGTCCTATGGCTACACCTTC CASSVGRSYGYTF few TRBJ1-2 NA 13 TRBV10-1
TGTGCCTGGAGTTGGGACAGGGCAGGCTCACCCCTCCACTTT CAWSWDRAGSPLHF NA TRBJ1-6 TRBD1 14 TRBV30
TGTGCCACCAGCAGAGGCTCGGGACATAAAAATGAGCAGTTCTTC CATSRGSGHKNEQFF NA TRBJ2-1 NA 15 TRBV15
TGTGCCAGCAGCCTGGGACAGGGTTTCTCCGAGCAGTACTTC CASSLGQGFSEQYF once TRBJ2-7 TRBD1 14 TRBV7-9
TGTGCCAGCAGTCTATCAGGGGACCTAGCCAAAAACATTCAGTACTTC CASSLSGDLAKNIQYF NA TRBJ2-4 NA 16 TRBV28
TGTGCCAGCAGCCTCAACACGAACACCGGGGAGCTGTTTTTT CASSLNTNTGELFF NA TRBJ2-2 NA 14 TRBV11-2
TGTGCCAGCAGATTAGACAGGGAAGTCAAAGAGACCCAGTACTTC CASRLDREVKETQYF NA TRBJ2-5 TRBD1 15 TRBV7-9
TGTGCCAGCAGCGAGCGCTTGTCAGGGCCGAACACTGAAGCTTTCTTT CASSERLSGPNTEAFF NA TRBJ1-1 NA 16 TRBV2
TGCAGCGGTAGGACTAGCGGGATGGTCCGGTCGTACAATGAGCAGTTCTTC CSGRTSGMVRSYNEQFF NA TRBJ2-1 TRBD2 17 TRBV29-1
TGTGCCAGCAGTCCGGGACTAGCGGCCTACGAGCAGTACTTC CASSPGLAAYEQYF NA TRBJ2-7 TRBD2 14 TRBV27
TGTGCCAGCAGCCAAGCGGGACAGCATTACTATGGCTACACCTTC CASSQAGQHYYGYTF NA TRBJ1-2 TRBD1 15 TRBV14
TGTGCCAGTAGCAGACAGGCCTACCAAGAGACCCAGTACTTC CASSRQAYQETQYF NA TRBJ2-5 NA 14 TRBV19
TGTGCCAGCCGGGACAATCAAGAGACCCAGTACTTC CASRDNQETQYF NA TRBJ2-5 NA 12 TRBV28
TGTGCCAGCGCAGGGGATTGGGGTTCACCCCTCCACTTT CASAGDWGSPLHF NA TRBJ1-6 NA 13 TRBV27
TGCAGTGCTACCCGCTCCTACGAGCAGTACTTC CSATRSYEQYF few TRBJ2-7 NA 11 TRBV20-1
TGCAGTGCTAGCATCTCGGGTGAGCAGTTCTTC CSASISGEQFF NA TRBJ2-1 NA 11 TRBV20-1
TGTGCCAGCAGTGAAGCTCCGCGGGAGCAGTTCTTC CASSEAPREQFF NA TRBJ2-1 NA 12 TRBV2
TGTGCCTGGAAAACAGGGGCGTCCTACGAGCAGTACTTC CAWKTGASYEQYF NA TRBJ2-7 TRBD1 13 TRBV30
TGCAGCGGAGGGAGTCGGTTCTTC CSGGSRFF NA TRBJ2-1 NA 8 TRBV29-1
TGTGCCAGCAGTGGCGAAACTTTAGCTTTCTTT CASSGETLAFF NA TRBJ1-1 NA 11 TRBV2
TGTGCCTGGAGTGTACAGACAGGGTGGTACGAGCAGTACTTC CAWSVQTGWYEQYF once TRBJ2-7 TRBD1 14 TRBV30
TGTGCCAGCAGTGAATACCAGGGGTCCACCTACGAGCAGTACTTC CASSEYQGSTYEQYF once TRBJ2-7 NA 15 TRBV25-1
TGTGCCAGCAGCGTAGGACAGGGCGTGGACTACGAGCAGTACTTC CASSVGQGVDYEQYF NA TRBJ2-7 TRBD1 15 TRBV28
TGTGCCAGCAGCTATTTACAGGTTTCTGGCTACACCTTC CASSYLQVSGYTF NA TRBJ1-2 NA 13 TRBV7-9
TGTGCCAGCAGTTCTCAGGGGGCTTCTGGGGCCAACGTCCTGACTTTC CASSSQGASGANVLTF NA TRBJ2-6 TRBD1 16 TRBV28
TGCGCCAGCAGCCTCCGGCGGGGAGGAGAGACCCAGTACTTC CASSLRRGGETQYF NA TRBJ2-5 NA 14 TRBV5-1
TGCGCCAGCAGCCAATCCCATACGGCACAGGGTCATGGGAAACTGTTTTTT CASSQSHTAQGHGKLFF NA TRBJ1-4 NA 17 TRBV4-1
TGTGCCAGCAGTCCGGGACTAGCGGGAGTTATCCCCCCAGATACGCAGTATTTT CASSPGLAGVIPPDTQYF NA TRBJ2-3 TRBD2 18 TRBV2
TGTGCCTGGAGTGCCGGACAGCTAAGCAATCAGCCCCAGCATTTT CAWSAGQLSNQPQHF NA TRBJ1-5 NA 15 TRBV30
TGTGCCATCAGTGAGTCGATCCGGGACAGACACACCGGGGAGCTGTTTTTT CAISESIRDRHTGELFF NA TRBJ2-2 TRBD1 17 TRBV10-3
TGCGCCAGCAGCCAAGATTACCTAGCGGGAGGACGAGATACGCAGTATTTT CASSQDYLAGGRDTQYF NA TRBJ2-3 TRBD2 17 TRBV4-1
TGTGCCAGCAGCTATAGCGGGAACTCCTACGAGCAGTACTTC CASSYSGNSYEQYF NA TRBJ2-7 TRBD2 14 TRBV11-2
TGTGCCAGCAGCCGGGGACTGGGGAATTCACCCCTCCACTTT CASSRGLGNSPLHF NA TRBJ1-6 NA 14 TRBV7-2
TGTGCCTGGAGCCCCGACAGGGCTGGGGCCAACGTCCTGACTTTC CAWSPDRAGANVLTF NA TRBJ2-6 TRBD1 15 TRBV30
TGCGCCAGCAGCTTAGGGACTCTGAACACCGGGGAGCTGTTTTTT CASSLGTLNTGELFF NA TRBJ2-2 NA 15 TRBV5-1
TGTGCCAGCAGTGAATGGGTTGTGGACAGTTACTACGAGCAGTACTTC CASSEWVVDSYYEQYF NA TRBJ2-7 NA 16 TRBV6-1
TGCAGCGTCGTCGTCGGGATAAACACTGAAGCTTTCTTT CSVVVGINTEAFF NA TRBJ1-1 NA 13 TRBV29-1
TGTGCCAGCAGCGAGACAGGCTATTCACCCCTCCACTTT CASSETGYSPLHF few TRBJ1-6 NA 13 TRBV7-2
TGTGCCAGTAGTCTGGGTAGCGGGAGAAACAATGAGCAGTTCTTC CASSLGSGRNNEQFF once TRBJ2-1 TRBD2 15 TRBV19
TGCGCCAGCAGCGTGACAGGGATGAGCAATCAGCCCCAGCATTTT CASSVTGMSNQPQHF NA TRBJ1-5 TRBD1 15 TRBV5-1